The clone carrying this T cell receptor beta chain was seen at least ten times. The antigen is not known. This specimen comes from a study of T cell repertoires in cytomegalovirus infection. Study background: Public TCR beta signatures marked donors with CMV infection and the matching HLA. Study results and limitations: CMV-specific TCR beta clonotypes restricted by HLA-C were the ones dominating the ex vivo response. Cumulative public TCR beta family frequency identified carriers of CMV plus the relevant HLA.

The CDR3 is 16 residues long. Trimming removed 5 bases from V and 5 bases from J, with 21 bases in between. CDR1 is MDHEN, CDR2 SYDVKM, per germline. MiXCR, run by TCRdb on the reads, gives a single entry per CDR3 protein. The profile shows around 530,000 distinct CDR3 sequences, 16% of them singletons. The material sequenced was CD8+ T cells from PBMCs. The genes are TRBV28 and TRBJ2-5; D might be TRBD1 or TRBD2, each matching 7 bases. The TCR originated in a human donor in good health (CMV status not recorded). Some clones in this sample may be carry-over from other donors' samples. The CDR3 sequence: CASSPPGEGAVETQYF. CDR3 nucleotides: TGTGCCAGCAGTCCCCCAGGGGAGGGGGCGGTCGAGACCCAGTACTTC.